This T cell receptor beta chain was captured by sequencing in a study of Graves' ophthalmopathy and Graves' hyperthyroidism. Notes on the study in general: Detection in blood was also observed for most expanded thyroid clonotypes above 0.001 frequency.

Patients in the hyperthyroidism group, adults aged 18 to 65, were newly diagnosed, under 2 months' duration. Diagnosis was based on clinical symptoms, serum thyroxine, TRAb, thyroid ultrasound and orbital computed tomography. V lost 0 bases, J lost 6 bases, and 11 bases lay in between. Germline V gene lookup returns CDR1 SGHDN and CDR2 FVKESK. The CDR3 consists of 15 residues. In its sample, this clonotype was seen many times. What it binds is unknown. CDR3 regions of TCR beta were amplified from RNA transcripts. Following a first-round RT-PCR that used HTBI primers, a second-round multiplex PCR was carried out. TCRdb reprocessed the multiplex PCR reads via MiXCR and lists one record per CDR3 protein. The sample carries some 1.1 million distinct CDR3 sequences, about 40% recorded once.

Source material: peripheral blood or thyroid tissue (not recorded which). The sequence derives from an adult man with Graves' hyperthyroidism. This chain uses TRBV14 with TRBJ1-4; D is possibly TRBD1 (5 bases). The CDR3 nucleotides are TGTGCCAGCAGCCAAGATGCGGGGGGATATGAAAAACTGTTTTTT. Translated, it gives CASSQDAGGYEKLFF.